This TCR beta chain was sequenced during a study of cytomegalovirus exposure and HLA in healthy donors (TCRdb year 2017). Some background on the complete study: An earlier analysis of some 620 of the donors reported about 280 Gb of sequence data and 117 million unique TCR beta sequences obtained from around 190 million T cells. An early release that covered around 590 HLA-typed donors contained 250 to 350 gigabases of sequencing data and 65 million to 100 million unique TCR sequences. Of the roughly 430 genotyped donors, approximately 80% fell in the genetic ancestry cluster associated with self-reported Caucasian donors. The study aimed to test whether signatures of past pathogen exposure could be identified by cataloging public T cell receptors. The T cell repertoires of roughly 660 subjects were profiled by immunosequencing and related to cytomegalovirus serostatus. Besides the first cohort of around 700 subjects, a separate validation cohort made up of 120 different subjects was used. To predict cytomegalovirus infection status, the study brought together high-throughput TCR immunosequencing, statistical association of individual TCRs with disease status, and machine learning. A later analysis re-analyzed previously published TCR beta repertoires from hundreds of donors and added high-resolution HLA genotyping to study TCR occurrence patterns. Rather than drawing on any new phenotypic data, the later analysis identified candidate immune exposures from TCR beta sequences and the way those sequences occurred across donors. To decide whether each TCR beta V gene segment behaved as functional or pseudogenic, an earlier analysis of some 570 of the donors relied on high-throughput TCR beta sequencing. Donor age, sex, ethnicity and CMV serostatus were collected together with the repertoire data. A later genetic analysis used genome-wide SNP genotypes for about three fifths of the 666 donors, treating that subset as a discovery cohort. All discovery cohort repertoires had been generated using a single sequencing platform. HLA typing covered class I and class II loci at four-digit resolution. The number of donors typed differed by locus, with roughly 620-630 for A, B, C, DRB1 and DQB1, roughly 520 for DQA1, approximately 580 for DPA1, and 450 to 480 for DPB1. Four or five DR-DQ haplotypes were treated as single units for association and clustering because of strong linkage in the cohort. Among 300 to 500 genotyped donors of the cohort, an average of around 220,000 unique TCR beta nucleotide sequences was sequenced per donor, of which 15% to 20% were non-productive. The full study reports these points: CMV serostatus was the only immune exposure information available for the cohort. A further reported finding was that TCR beta sequences accurately predicted the HLA-A and HLA-B alleles for most subjects in the first cohort. When HLA alleles, especially DR and DQ, strongly co-occurred, TCR associations were difficult to assign to individual alleles. The classifier was reported to diagnose cytomegalovirus status with high specificity and sensitivity in both the original cohort and the validation cohort. In a later genetic analysis, a missense DCLRE1C variant was associated with V-gene and J-gene trimming of TCR beta chains, and the association was replicated in an independent cohort. Sequencing depth was assumed to be roughly uniform across donors in the presence/absence analyses, though that assumption may not hold. Most TCR sequences were seen in very few donors, while some public TCRs were found in many individuals. Three of the identified cytomegalovirus-associated TCR beta chains were confirmed in vitro to be specific for cytomegalovirus antigens. In a later analysis, several top co-occurrence clusters were reported to appear linked to parvovirus B19, influenza, CMV and Epstein-Barr virus. A cluster of highly shared sequence variants was judged likely to be a technical artifact of the sequencing pipeline. In a later analysis, the rate of TCR association differed among HLA loci, with DRB1 alleles having the most associated TCRs and HLA-C alleles having the fewest. Correlated functional status among segregating V segments might reflect linkage disequilibrium, but an unknown experimental factor could not be ruled out. Only TCR beta chains were sequenced in this cohort, and the absence of alpha or paired-chain data limited detectable features. Specific HLA alleles were associated with 15,000 to 20,000 TCR beta sequences at a false discovery rate of 0.05 in a later analysis. Broadly in line with IMGT annotations, most TCR beta V segments showed up in productive rearrangements about 87% or about 30% of the time in an earlier analysis of 450 to 600 of the donors. Because counts were too low, about 18 rarely observed V segments, including chromosome 9 orphons, were excluded from the earlier analysis of 587 of the donors. A later genetic analysis reported fewer N-insertions in productive TCRs among donors in an Asian-associated ancestry cluster than the roughly 620-donor mean. The study listed 164 TCR beta chains as associated with cytomegalovirus. Compared with equally common non-associated chains, HLA-associated TCR beta chains in a later analysis were more clonally expanded and had lower generation probabilities. Because HLA typing was unavailable for some donors at each locus, only the typed subset was used in association tests. The 87-base-pair reads could not distinguish some IMGT-functional V segments, including TRBV6-2 and TRBV6-3, so those segments were excluded. According to a later analysis, most CMV-associated TCR beta chains appeared to be HLA-restricted, and the HLA associations seemed to be driven largely by CMV exposure. The authors suggested that the approach could potentially be extended to other disease states and immunological phenotypes.

According to the germline V gene, CDR1 reads SGDLS and CDR2 reads YYNGEE. Trimming removed 0 bases from V and 2 bases from J, leaving 11 bases between the germline ends. Counted from cysteine to phenylalanine, this CDR3 has 16 amino acids. Left in the record is the CDR3 DNA by itself, 48 bases read in frame from the first base. This clone was picked up a small number of times. What this receptor recognizes is not known. One base away there is no much larger clone; base qualities are not given. The cohort consisted of approximately 670 healthy bone marrow donors. All cohort members were sampled while nominally healthy, although unrecorded immune exposures were likely present. The donor was CMV seronegative and belonged to the group of over 350 seronegative cohort members. A peripheral blood sample was provided by each donor, and peripheral blood mononuclear cells were used for TCR beta sequencing. Genomic DNA extraction from the blood cell samples was performed with the Qiagen DNeasy Blood Extraction Kit.

The library was made by the immunoSEQ multiplex PCR assay. A mixture of 60 forward primers for TCR Vbeta segments and 13 reverse primers for TCR Jbeta segments was used in the multiplex PCR. The CDR3 region of rearranged TCR beta genes was amplified from genomic DNA by a multiplex PCR assay. Amplified TCR beta libraries were sequenced as 87-base-pair reads on the Illumina HiSeq System. The authors' analysis ran thus. In a later analysis, some 80 million unique TCR beta chains were counted across the 666 repertoires, and around 10 million of these chains were shared by at least two donors. A nearest-neighbor algorithm error-corrected the raw reads and collapsed the reads into unique sequences, merging closely related sequences to remove PCR and sequencing errors. To assign V, D and J gene segments, CDR3 sequences were aligned to IMGT reference sequences. Each retained sequence needed at least a six-nucleotide match to both a V gene segment and a J gene segment. A rearrangement counted as productive if the CDR3 had no stop codons and remained in frame with V and J, and every other rearrangement counted as non-productive. Following IMGT convention, CDR3 was defined as the stretch from the second conserved V-encoded cysteine up to the conserved J-encoded phenylalanine. The earlier analysis of about 620 of the donors excluded sequences that lacked an unambiguous match to a single V gene segment. In an earlier analysis of some 590 of the donors, a V segment was called functional when productive rearrangements were above 56.7%, and segregating when the standard deviation between donors exceeded 5%. To diagnose cytomegalovirus status from the catalog of TCR beta chain sequences, a statistical classification framework was built. V and J gene assignment, in a later analysis, came from comparing TCR nucleotide sequences with IMGT/GENE-DB human TR gene sequences. In a later analysis, CDR3 sequences and most-parsimonious VDJ recombination scenarios were assigned using the TCRdist pipeline. In a later analysis, each TCR beta chain was defined by its CDR3 amino acid sequence together with its V-gene family, and reads lacking a unique V-gene family were excluded. To address suspected cross-contamination and a sequencing artifact, a later analysis removed over 500 highly shared, low-generation-probability nucleotide sequences. A later analysis calculated a clonal expansion index for each public chain from normalized within-repertoire ranks of inferred template counts. Generation probabilities in a later analysis came from a VDJ recombination model fitted to out-of-frame rearrangements, and those results were checked against IGoR. In a later analysis, hypergeometric tests were used to score TCR-TCR, TCR-HLA and TCR-CMV co-occurrence, with a repertoire-size bias correction applied to TCR pairs. In a later analysis, false discovery rates were estimated by permuting HLA or CMV assignments 20 times. In a later analysis, co-occurring TCRs were grouped using DBSCAN, with TCRdist sequence similarity added in when clustering inside HLA-allele-positive subsets. Repertoires with fewer than 30,000 or more than 120,000 public chains were left out of co-occurrence clustering, as were five repertoires with anomalous nucleotide sharing. TCRdb carries this immuneACCESS record with in-frame sequences only. Its versions omit some clonotypes, under half of them owing to an unresolved V gene in the studies checked, with the rest unexplained. V and J calls and clone size are copied from that table; D and trimming were computed from the DNA. Present in this sample are 95,000 to 150,000 clones, roughly 77% of which were seen just once. Jointly, the top ten make up more than 1.5% of the sample.

The source of this sequence is a man aged 40-49 years in good health and CMV-seronegative. Recombination linked TRBV9 to TRBJ2-2; the D gene is possibly TRBD1, with 6 bases matching. The sample was PBMCs. The base sequence is TGTGCCAGCAGCGTAGGGCAGGGGATTAACACCGGGGAGCTGTTTTTT. It translates to CASSVGQGINTGELFF.